What follows are 8 T cell receptor beta chains derived from one specimen sequenced in a study of regulatory T cells in long-lasting Graves disease (dated by TCRdb to the early 2020s). Receptor amplification or capture employed multiplex PCR. The instrument given in TCRdb is Illumina HiSeq 4000. iRepertoire HTBI primers and Arm-PCR amplification of CDR3 regions were used to construct TCR beta libraries. Using fastp at Q25 and MiXCR, TCRdb reprocessed the public reads and kept productive beta chains. When rows share a CDR3 protein, they turn into one entry using the most common DNA and genes. This sample has about 310,000 distinct CDR3 sequences in its table, and roughly 18% of those were observed once. Less than 40% of the sample rests with the top ten. The sample's time point label, in plain terms: newly diagnosed GD, antithyroid drugs for less than 3 months. For both TCR sequencing and RNA sequencing, RNA was extracted from PBMCs using TRIzol.

The source was peripheral blood mononuclear cells (PBMCs), collected at new diagnosis, from a patient treated with antithyroid drugs. These receptors originate from a female donor with Graves disease.

This clonotype was counted many times. J is TRBJ1-5 and V is TRBV11-3; D uncertain. The CDR3 sequence is 13 residues long. The germline gives CDR1 SGHNT, CDR2 YENEEA. V was trimmed by 5 bases and J by 5 bases, leaving 10 bases between them. The DNA for the CDR3 is TGTGCCAGCAGCGCCCGGTCGGATCAGCCCCAGCATTTT. Translating it yields CASSARSDQPQHF.

This clonotype was observed at least ten times. The chain is built from TRBV28 and TRBJ2-1; D uncertain. This CDR3 comprises 14 residues. Germline lookup yields CDR1 MDHEN and CDR2 SYDVKM. The V end lost 3 bases, the J end lost 2 bases, and 8 bases lay between the germline ends. The CDR3 region has the DNA TGTGCCAGCAGTTTTTCATGGGCCTACAATGAGCAGTTCTTC. Amino acid sequence: CASSFSWAYNEQFF.

Remarks on this clonotype: A read error is possible here, since a much larger clone lies one base away. J is TRBJ1-1 and V is TRBV6-5; D is unresolved. CDR1 is MNHEY, CDR2 SVGAGI, per germline. V lost 2 bases, J lost 9 bases, and 10 bases lay in between. This CDR3 region has 12 residues. In DNA, the CDR3 is TGTGCCAGCAGTTACCCCGCGTCTAAAGCTTTCTTT. Its translation: CASSYPASKAFF.

This clonotype has a count of ten or more. This chain links TRBV9 with TRBJ2-7, with 9 bases aligning to TRBD1. This CDR3 has 15 residues. The V gene end was trimmed by 3 bases and the J gene end by 7 bases; junction bases not matched to a gene: 11. Germline V CDR1 and CDR2: SGDLS, YYNGEE. CDR3 nucleotides: TGTGCCAGCAGCGCGGAGCCCGGGACAGGGAAAGAGCAGTACTTC. It is translated as CASSAEPGTGKEQYF.

This clonotype showed up many times. V and J are TRBV19 and TRBJ1-4; the D is unclear. The CDR3 is 14 amino acids. Germline lookup yields CDR1 LNHDA and CDR2 SQIVND (reference sequence). The V gene lost 5 bases and the J gene lost 5 bases, with 12 bases spanning the gap. As DNA, the CDR3 is TGTGCCAGTAGTTACGGGCAGACAAATGAAAAACTGTTTTTT. Protein: CASSYGQTNEKLFF.

In regard to this clonotype: A far larger clone lies a single base away; this is likely a read error. V usage is TRBV11-2 and J usage is TRBJ2-1; TRBD2 agrees at 7 bases. Trimming took 1 base from V and 10 from J; bases not matched to a gene: 10. Germline assignment: CDR1 SGHAT and CDR2 FQNNGV. The length of the CDR3 is 15 residues. The CDR3 here is CASSLVAGESHEQFF. For the CDR3, the DNA is TGTGCCAGCAGCTTAGTCGCGGGAGAAAGCCACGAGCAGTTCTTC.

This clonotype showed up many times. This chain connects TRBV6-1 to TRBJ2-6; D is possibly TRBD1 (6 bases). V lost 7 bases to trimming and J lost 0 bases, with 28 bases between them. This CDR3 spans 21 amino acids. Germline-derived CDR1 and CDR2 are MNHNS and SASEGT. In DNA, the CDR3 is TGTGCCAGCAACCTTCTAGGGGCACAGGGCCAAGGTTTCTCTGGGGCCAACGTCCTGACTTTC. Translation: CASNLLGAQGQGFSGANVLTF.

This clonotype was detected a few times. The CDR3 nucleotides are TGTGCCAGCAGCTTAGCGGGAAGACTAGCGGGAGGACTAGCCAAAAACATTCAGTACTTC. Amino acid sequence: CASSLAGRLAGGLAKNIQYF. This rearrangement joins TRBV7-8 to TRBJ2-4, with 13 bases that match TRBD2. CDR3 length equals 20 residues. V trimming: 0 bases; J trimming: 0 bases; junction bases outside the gene matches: 8. Germline-derived CDR1 and CDR2 are SGHVS and FQNEAQ.